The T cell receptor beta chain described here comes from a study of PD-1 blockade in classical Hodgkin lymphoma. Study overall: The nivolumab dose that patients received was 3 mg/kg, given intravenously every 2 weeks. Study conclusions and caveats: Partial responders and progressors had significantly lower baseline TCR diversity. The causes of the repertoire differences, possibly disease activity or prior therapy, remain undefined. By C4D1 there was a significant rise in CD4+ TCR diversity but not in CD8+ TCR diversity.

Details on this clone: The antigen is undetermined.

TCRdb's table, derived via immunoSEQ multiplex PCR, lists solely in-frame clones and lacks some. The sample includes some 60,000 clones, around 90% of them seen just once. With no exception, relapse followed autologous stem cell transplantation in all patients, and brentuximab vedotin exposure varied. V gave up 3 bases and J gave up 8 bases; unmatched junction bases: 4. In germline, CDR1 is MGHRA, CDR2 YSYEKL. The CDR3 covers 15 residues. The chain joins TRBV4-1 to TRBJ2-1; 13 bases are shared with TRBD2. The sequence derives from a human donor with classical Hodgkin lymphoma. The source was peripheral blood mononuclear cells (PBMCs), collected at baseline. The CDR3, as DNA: TGCGCCAGCAGCCAGACTAGCGGGAGGACTGATGAGCAGTTCTTC. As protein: CASSQTSGRTDEQFF.